The following is a TCR beta chain sequence with its context. The target antigen is unknown. The data stem from a study of cytomegalovirus exposure and HLA in healthy donors. Overall study findings and caveats: Analyses of presence/absence relied on an assumption of roughly uniform sequencing depth across donors. Available immune exposure information was restricted to CMV serostatus only. The study designated 150 or so TCR beta chains cytomegalovirus-associated.

13 Jbeta primers and 60 Vbeta primers were used for the PCR. Using immunoSEQ multiplex PCR, the repertoire was profiled, and TCRdb retains in-frame clones only, with some absent. The sample has 120,000 or so clones, less than 75% seen once; the top ten hold about 4%. This CDR3 comprises 14 residues. V shed 7 bases and J 3 bases; nucleotides not matched to a gene: 4. CDR1 and CDR2 (germline): MNHNY, SVGAGI (reference sequence). This clonotype was sampled from a middle-aged woman in good health and CMV-seronegative. Sequencing was performed on PBMCs. The chain carries TRBV6-6 and TRBJ1-2; 11 nucleotides align to TRBD1. The CDR3 spells CASNGQGADYGYTF. As DNA, the CDR3 is TGTGCCAGCAACGGACAGGGGGCTGACTATGGCTACACCTTC.